A single sample is the source of the 27 T cell receptor beta chains below, sequenced in a study of blood T cells in healthy people across ages. Primers used in a second PCR of about 6 to 11 cycles were a sample-barcoded 5' primer and a J-beta primer mix. Each CDR3 protein is one row after TCRdb ran MiXCR on the 5' RACE reads. The sample includes around 1,600,000 distinct CDR3 sequences, 35% to 45% seen only once; the top ten take about 3.8%. The sequenced sample consisted of blood. The receptors originated from a woman between 18 and 29 years old in good health.

This clonotype was recorded at least ten times. J is TRBJ2-7 and V is TRBV12-3 or TRBV12-4; D is perhaps TRBD2 (5 bases). The V end was cut by 4 bases, the J end by 2 bases, with 12 bases between. The CDR3 covers 14 residues. The CDR3 DNA reads TGTGCCAGCAGTTCCGCGGGCGGGCCCTACGAGCAGTACTTC. Amino acid sequence: CASSSAGGPYEQYF.

The chain recombines TRBV18 with TRBJ2-3; D remains unclear. This CDR3 contains 15 residues. Trimming took off 2 bases at V and 3 bases at J, with 12 bases between the two ends. Germline values: CDR1 KGHSH, CDR2 LQKENI. The CDR3 nucleotides read TGTGCCAGCTCACCATCCAAGGTTGGAACAGATACGCAGTATTTT. Translating it yields CASSPSKVGTDTQYF.

The rearrangement uses TRBV20-1 and TRBJ2-1; TRBD2 aligns across 9 bases. Germline V CDR1 and CDR2: DFQATT, SNEGSKA (reference sequence). The CDR3 is made up of 17 amino acids. With V trimmed by 3 bases and J by 5 bases, 14 bases remained unmatched. CDR3 region: CSASPNYLAGAHNEQFF. CDR3 DNA sequence: TGCAGTGCTAGTCCCAACTACTTAGCGGGGGCCCACAATGAGCAGTTCTTC.

The V call is TRBV12-3 or TRBV12-4, the J call TRBJ2-1; D is undetermined. V was clipped by 7 bases and J by 4 bases, with 8 bases between them. The CDR3 is 12 residues long. In DNA, the CDR3 is TGTGCCAGCACCCCTAGGTACAATGAGCAGTTCTTC. Residues: CASTPRYNEQFF.

Remarks on this clonotype: This sequence may be a read error, since a much larger clone differs from it by one base. The genes are TRBV27 and TRBJ1-5; D not resolved. The J call may be mistaken, given a closer DNA end match to TRBJ2-3. The CDR3 runs to 14 residues. Germline V gene lookup returns CDR1 MNHEY and CDR2 SMNVEV (reference sequence). The DNA for the CDR3 is TGTGCCAGCAGTTTACAGTATAGCAATCAGCCCCAGTATTTT. This sequence encodes CASSLQYSNQPQYF.

The gene calls are TRBV9 and TRBJ2-1; TRBD2 is a possible D gene (7 bases). Per the germline V gene, CDR1 is SGDLS and CDR2 is YYNGEE. The germline V and J ends were trimmed by 0 bases and 9 bases, with 22 bases remaining between them. The CDR3 runs to 17 residues. CDR3 DNA sequence: TGTGCCAGCAGCGTAGAGGTGGGGGCGGGAGACGTGAGTGAGCAGTTCTTC. Translated: CASSVEVGAGDVSEQFF.

Ten or more counts support this clonotype. V usage is TRBV29-1 and J usage is TRBJ2-3; 12 bases fit TRBD2. V trimming: 5 bases; J trimming: 5 bases; junction bases outside the gene matches: 2. The CDR3 is 13 amino acids. The germline V gene has CDR1 SQVTM and CDR2 ANQGSEA. This chain's CDR3 is CSVILAGGDTQYF. DNA of the CDR3: TGCAGCGTTATACTAGCGGGAGGAGATACGCAGTATTTT.

J is TRBJ2-3 and V is TRBV5-1; 8 nucleotides line up with TRBD2. Losses at the gene ends were 2 bases for V and 0 bases for J; bases not matched to a gene: 5. Germline V lookup: CDR1 SGHRS, CDR2 YFSETQ. The CDR3 contains 16 residues. CDR3 DNA: TGCGCCAGCAGCTTCGCGGGGGGCCTAAGCACAGATACGCAGTATTTT. Translated: CASSFAGGLSTDTQYF.

The chain links TRBV4-2 to TRBJ2-5; possible D gene TRBD1, 6 bases. Trimming cost V 0 bases and J 11 bases, with 16 bases left between them. Looked up from germline, CDR1 is LGHNA and CDR2 is YNFKEQ. CDR3 size: 14 residues. In DNA form, the CDR3 reads TGTGCCAGCAGCCAAGACAGGGGCGGTAGTGAGCAGTACTTC. Its protein is CASSQDRGGSEQYF.

The chain recombines TRBV29-1 with TRBJ1-2; D gene unclear. Germline-derived CDR1 and CDR2 are SQVTM and ANQGSEA. This CDR3 has 10 amino acids. The V gene lost 6 bases and the J gene lost 10 bases, with 12 bases spanning the gap. The CDR3 region has the DNA TGCAGCGTGGCCCGAGATGACTACACCTTC. This sequence encodes CSVARDDYTF.

This clonotype appeared a single time. The rearrangement links TRBV12-3 or TRBV12-4 to TRBJ2-3; D ambiguous. This CDR3 spans 14 amino acids. The ends were cut back, 7 bases at V and 11 bases at J, with 22 bases in the middle. For the CDR3, the DNA is TGTGCCAGCACTCAGCTGGTAAGCACAGATGTGCAGTATTTT. Protein sequence: CASTQLVSTDVQYF.

In this sample, this clonotype turned up many times. The chain employs TRBV3-1 and TRBJ1-2; D gene unclear. Germline CDR1 reads LGHDT; CDR2 reads YNNKEL (reference sequence). V was shortened by 7 bases and J by 7 bases, with 16 bases between the two germline ends. The CDR3 has 13 residues. The CDR3 reads CASTGPEVSGYTF. In DNA, the CDR3 is TGTGCCAGCACCGGTCCTGAAGTCAGTGGCTACACCTTC.

There are a few counts of this clonotype. The chain carries TRBV7-9 and TRBJ2-3, with D possibly called TRBD1 or TRBD2 (5 bases each). There are 12 residues in the CDR3. Trimming stripped 2 bases from V and 7 bases from J, with 7 bases between. The germline V gene has CDR1 SEHNR and CDR2 FQNEAQ (reference sequence). The CDR3 spells CASSLRGHTQYF. In DNA form, the CDR3 reads TGTGCCAGCAGCTTACGGGGCCATACGCAGTATTTT.

J is TRBJ2-5 and V is TRBV28; D possibly matches TRBD1 or TRBD2 (6 bases each). The germline V and J ends were trimmed by 4 bases and 5 bases, with 23 bases remaining between them. This CDR3 contains 17 residues. The germline V gene encodes CDR1 MDHEN and CDR2 SYDVKM. In DNA form, the CDR3 reads TGTGCCAGCAGTTCCCTCGACTATAGCGGCCAGGGGGAGACCCAGTACTTC. As protein: CASSSLDYSGQGETQYF.

The J gene is TRBJ1-2, the V gene TRBV27, with 8 bases matching TRBD1. Germline lookup yields CDR1 MNHEY and CDR2 SMNVEV (reference sequence). V lost 4 bases and J lost 3; bases outside the gene matches: 4. The CDR3 covers 14 residues. CDR3: CASSSRQGYYGYTF. The CDR3 DNA is TGTGCCAGCAGTTCCCGACAGGGGTACTATGGCTACACCTTC.

This clonotype was found once. This sequence joins TRBV7-3 and TRBJ2-1; D perhaps matches TRBD1 (6 bases). V was trimmed by 5 bases and J by 10 bases, leaving 12 bases between them. The length of the CDR3 is 12 residues. CDR1 and CDR2 from the germline V gene are SGHTA and FQGTGA. In DNA, the CDR3 is TGTGCCAGCAGCCTCAATCAGGGGGAGCAGTTCTTC. Protein: CASSLNQGEQFF.

The V and J genes are TRBV21-1 and TRBJ2-3. TRBV21-1 is recorded as a pseudogene. This CDR3 contains 15 residues. The CDR3 coding sequence is TGTGCCAGCAGCCCACACGACTCTAGCACAGATACGCAGTATTTT. Protein product: CASSPHDSSTDTQYF.

This clonotype was counted only a few times. This sequence joins TRBV30 and TRBJ2-5, with D unresolved. V shed 0 bases and J shed 7 bases, with 6 bases lying between them. The CDR3 loop spans 11 amino acids. CDR1 and CDR2 from the germline V gene are GTSNPN and SVGIG (reference sequence). CDR3 protein: CAWSVRGTQYF. As DNA, the CDR3 is TGTGCCTGGAGTGTACGTGGGACCCAGTACTTC.

This clonotype appeared many times. This sequence joins TRBV7-9 and TRBJ2-7; TRBD1 might be the D (6 bases). This CDR3 is 14 amino acids long. V lost 3 bases and J lost 2, with 11 bases in between. Germline CDR1 and CDR2: SEHNR and FQNEAQ (reference sequence). CDR3 residues: CASSLAGVTYEQYF. Written as DNA, the CDR3 is TGTGCCAGCAGCTTGGCAGGGGTGACCTACGAGCAGTACTTC.

This chain uses TRBV5-1 with TRBJ2-1; D might be TRBD1 (5 bases). Per the germline V gene, CDR1 is SGHRS and CDR2 is YFSETQ. CDR3 size: 15 residues. The germline V and J ends were trimmed by 2 bases and 4 bases, with 13 bases remaining between them. In DNA form, the CDR3 reads TGCGCCAGCAGCTTAAGGGGCACGTCATACAATGAGCAGTTCTTC. Protein: CASSLRGTSYNEQFF.

This rearrangement joins TRBV29-1 to TRBJ1-1; D remains unclear. V lost 1 base to trimming and J lost 2 bases, with 8 bases between them. The germline gives CDR1 SQVTM, CDR2 ANQGSEA. This CDR3 has 13 amino acids. The CDR3: CSVEVNLNTEAFF. In nucleotides, the CDR3 is TGCAGCGTTGAAGTTAACCTTAACACTGAAGCTTTCTTT.

This clonotype showed up just a few times. The J gene is TRBJ1-2, the V gene TRBV9; D ambiguous. Between the trimmed V and J ends, which lost 0 bases and 0 bases, there was a span of 6 bases. Germline lookup yields CDR1 SGDLS and CDR2 YYNGEE. The CDR3 is made up of 14 amino acids. The CDR3 is CASSVGQPNYGYTF. The CDR3 bases are TGTGCCAGCAGCGTAGGGCAGCCTAACTATGGCTACACCTTC. The full variable domain, its missing parts supplied by reference TRBV9 and TRBJ1-2, is DSGVTQTPKHLITATGQRVTLRCSPRSGDLSVYWYQQSLDQGLQFLIQYYNGEERAKGNILERFSAQQFPDLHSELNLSSLELGDSALYFCASSVGQPNYGYTFGSGTRLTVV.

The V call is TRBV12-3 or TRBV12-4, the J call TRBJ2-5; unclear D gene. CDR3 length: 13 residues. V dropped 4 bases and J dropped 7 bases, with 13 bases sitting between them. CDR3 nucleotide sequence: TGTGCCAGCAGTTCAACAGTTTCTGGGACCCAGTACTTC. This encodes CASSSTVSGTQYF.

The chain combines TRBV29-1 with TRBJ1-1; unclear D gene. This CDR3 is built from 13 residues. Between the trimmed V and J ends, which lost 8 bases and 1 base, there was a span of 14 bases. The germline CDR1 and CDR2 sequences are SQVTM and ANQGSEA. CDR3 residues: CSSRAAWNTEAFF. The CDR3, as DNA: TGCAGCTCCCGGGCCGCCTGGAACACTGAAGCTTTCTTT.

In its sample, this clonotype was seen a few times. The chain joins TRBV11-1 to TRBJ2-7; 7 bases are shared with TRBD1. Germline CDR1 is SGHAT and CDR2 is FQDESV (reference sequence). V lost 6 bases to trimming and J lost 3 bases; unmatched junction nucleotides: 8. The CDR3 runs 14 residues. The CDR3 loop reads CASRLTGPYYEQYF. Here the CDR3 DNA reads TGTGCCAGCAGGTTGACAGGGCCTTACTACGAGCAGTACTTC.

This clonotype appeared many times. The junction departs from germline at one end; a sequencing error may be responsible. This CDR3 reads CASSEGGTQYF. CDR3 nucleotide sequence: TGTGCCAGCAGCGAAGGCGGTACGCAGTATTTT. The gene calls are TRBV2 and TRBJ2-3; D not resolved. Germline lookup yields CDR1 SNHLY and CDR2 FYNNEI. The CDR3 extends over 11 amino acids.

The chain uses TRBV12-3 or TRBV12-4 and TRBJ1-5, with 10 nucleotides matching TRBD1. Trimming removed 6 bases from V and 7 bases from J; junction bases left unmatched: 3. The CDR3 has 13 amino acids. The CDR3 DNA reads as TGTGCCAGCAGGGGGACAGGGGTCCAGCCCCAGCATTTT. This gives the protein CASRGTGVQPQHF.